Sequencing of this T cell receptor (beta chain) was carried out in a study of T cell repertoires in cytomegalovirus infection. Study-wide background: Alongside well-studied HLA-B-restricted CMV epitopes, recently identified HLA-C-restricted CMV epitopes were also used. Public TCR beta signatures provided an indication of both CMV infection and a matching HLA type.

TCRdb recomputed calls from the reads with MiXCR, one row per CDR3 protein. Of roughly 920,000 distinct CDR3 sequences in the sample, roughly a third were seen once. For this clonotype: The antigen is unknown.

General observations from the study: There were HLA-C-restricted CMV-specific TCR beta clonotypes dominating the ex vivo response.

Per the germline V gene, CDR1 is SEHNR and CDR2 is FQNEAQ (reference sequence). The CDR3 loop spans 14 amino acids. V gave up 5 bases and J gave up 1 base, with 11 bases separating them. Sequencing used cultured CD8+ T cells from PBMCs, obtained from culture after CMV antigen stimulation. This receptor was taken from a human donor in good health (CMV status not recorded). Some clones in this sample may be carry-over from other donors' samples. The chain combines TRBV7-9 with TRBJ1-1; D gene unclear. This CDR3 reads CASSALSGNTEAFF. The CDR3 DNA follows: TGTGCCAGCAGCGCGTTAAGTGGGAACACTGAAGCTTTCTTT.